A selection of T cell receptor beta chains follows, all from one sample in a study of T-cell reconstitution after alpha-beta-depleted transplantation in children. Using its own MiXCR run on the PCR reads, TCRdb lists one record per CDR3 protein. The profile shows around 500,000 distinct CDR3 sequences, 20% to 25% of them singletons. Sequences were derived from PBMCs, mostly from graft donor cells, sampled 360 days after TCRalphabeta/CD19-depleted stem cell transplant. The receptors here all came from a boy younger than two who had a stem cell transplant for acute myeloid leukemia, so the T cells may come from the graft donor. Both conserved end residues are part of each CDR3. A D gene is named only where the DNA matches it firmly. For some rows the clone size is stated as once, few or many, or as a class when expanded; others skip it.

TRBV11-1	TRBD2	TRBJ2-1	NA	TGTGCCAGCAGCTTAGCCCCTCCCCCAGCGGGGTTGTACAATGAGCAGTTCTTC	CASSLAPPPAGLYNEQFF
TRBV27	NA	TRBJ1-2	many	TGTGCCAGCAGTCCCCCTCGGGGGATGGGCTATGGCTACACCTTC	CASSPPRGMGYGYTF
TRBV20-1	TRBD1	TRBJ2-1	many	TGCAGTGCACCAAGGACAGGTCACAATGAGCAGTTCTTC	CSAPRTGHNEQFF
TRBV4-2	TRBD1	TRBJ2-5	few	TGTGCCAGCAGCCACCAGACAGGGAACGGAGAGACCCAGTACTTC	CASSHQTGNGETQYF
TRBV10-3	TRBD2	TRBJ2-1	many	TGTGCCATCGGGGGGGGGACGGCGCAGTTCTTC	CAIGGGTAQFF
TRBV18	NA	TRBJ2-1	many	TGTGCCAGCTCGCAACAGGACGGCAATGAGCAGTTCTTC	CASSQQDGNEQFF
TRBV7-8	NA	TRBJ2-1	NA	TGTGCCAGCAGCTTACTGATGGGTACGGGGGGCCCCCCCTACAATGAGCAGTTCTTC	CASSLLMGTGGPPYNEQFF
TRBV7-6	TRBD2	TRBJ2-5	NA	TGTGCCAGCAGCCCCTGGGAGGGGTGGGAGACCCAGTACTTC	CASSPWEGWETQYF
TRBV6-2/TRBV6-3	NA	TRBJ1-1	NA	TGTGCCAGCAGTTACCGCTTTGCCAGGTTTGTTACTGAAGCTTTCTTT	CASSYRFARFVTEAFF
TRBV11-1	TRBD1	TRBJ2-1	many	TGTGCCAGCAGCCCCCTCAGGACAGGTTGGGCCTACAATGAGCAGTTCTTC	CASSPLRTGWAYNEQFF
TRBV20-1	TRBD2	TRBJ2-1	many	TGCAGTGCTTCGACGGGGGGGTATTATGAGCAGTTCTTC	CSASTGGYYEQFF
TRBV6-2/TRBV6-3	NA	TRBJ2-2	many	TGTGCCAGCAGTTACGGGTCCGGGGAGCTGTTTTTT	CASSYGSGELFF
TRBV20-1	NA	TRBJ1-4	few	TGCAGTGCTAGTGCGGGACTCATTAATGAAAAACTGTTTTTT	CSASAGLINEKLFF
TRBV5-1	TRBD1	TRBJ2-7	many	TGCGCCAGCAGCTTGGGTGACAGGGGGTTGGGGTACGAGCAGTACTTC	CASSLGDRGLGYEQYF
TRBV24-1	NA	TRBJ2-3	many	TGTGCCACCAGTGATCCCGGGACTGCCCCAACAGATACGCAGTATTTT	CATSDPGTAPTDTQYF
TRBV14	NA	TRBJ2-1	many	TGTGCCAGCAGCCAAGGGTACAGAAACAATGAGCAGTTCTTC	CASSQGYRNNEQFF
TRBV29-1	NA	TRBJ1-1	many	TGCAGCGCTCACCAGAACACTGAAGCTTTCTTT	CSAHQNTEAFF
TRBV10-3	NA	TRBJ2-1	NA	TGTGCCATCAGTAGTCGGGGCTATGGGAATGAGCAGTTCTTC	CAISSRGYGNEQFF
TRBV20-1	TRBD1	TRBJ2-1	many	TGCAGTGCTAGAGATGGACAGGGCCGCAATGAGCAGTTCTTC	CSARDGQGRNEQFF
TRBV7-2	NA	TRBJ2-1	few	TGTGCCAGCAGCTTCTCAGTTTACAATGAGCAGTTCTTC	CASSFSVYNEQFF
TRBV12-3/TRBV12-4	TRBD2	TRBJ2-1	once	TGTGCCAGCAGTTTAGCCTCCCCCCGGGGGGGGCACTACAATGAGCAGTTCTTC	CASSLASPRGGHYNEQFF
TRBV7-9	NA	TRBJ2-5	NA	TGTGCCAGCAGCCCGACCTCGGCGCTGGCCCAGTACTTC	CASSPTSALAQYF
TRBV4-3	NA	TRBJ2-5	many	TGCGCCAGCAGCCATTCTTCCGGGACCCAAGAGACCCAGTACTTC	CASSHSSGTQETQYF